The 23 T cell receptor beta chains listed next were all sequenced from one sample in a study of T cells in localized non-small cell lung cancer. The assay was immunoSEQ multiplex PCR, and TCRdb's table has in-frame clones only and misses some. Of about 20,000 clones listed, around 91% are singletons. Sequencing was performed on peripheral blood, taken before any cancer treatment. The source is a man between 40 and 69 years old with stage I lung adenocarcinoma.

In DNA form, the CDR3 reads TGTGCCAGCGGAGGCGGGGGCTACAATGAGCAGTTCTTC. Its translation: CASGGGGYNEQFF. The rearrangement joins TRBV11-2 to TRBJ2-1; 7 bases are a match to TRBD2. This CDR3 contains 13 residues. CDR1 is SGHAT, CDR2 FQNNGV, per germline. Trimming at V came to 8 bases and at J to 3 bases, leaving 4 bases not matched to a gene.

Concerning this clone: An end of the junction does not agree with germline; a read error may underlie this. The J gene is TRBJ2-2, the V gene TRBV7-7, with D possibly being TRBD1 (5 bases). Germline lookup yields CDR1 SSHAT and CDR2 FNYEAQ (reference sequence). CDR3 length: 15 residues. The CDR3 DNA is TGTGCTAGCAGCTTAGTTACAGGGAACACCGGGGAGCTGTTTTTT. Its translation is CASSLVTGNTGELFF.

V gene TRBV5-4 combines with J gene TRBJ2-7, with 8 bases matching TRBD1. The V gene end was trimmed by 4 bases and the J gene end by 1 base; junction bases not matched to a gene: 4. Germline V gene lookup returns CDR1 SGHNT and CDR2 YYREEE (reference sequence). The CDR3 is 14 amino acids. CDR3 protein: CASSPGTGSYEQYF. The CDR3 bases are TGTGCCAGCAGCCCCGGGACAGGATCCTACGAGCAGTACTTC.

The V and J genes are TRBV20-1 and TRBJ2-1; 8 bases align to TRBD2. V lost 2 bases to trimming and J lost 10 bases; unmatched junction nucleotides: 1. The germline CDR1 and CDR2 sequences are DFQATT and SNEGSKA (reference sequence). CDR3 size: 11 residues. In nucleotides, the CDR3 is TGCAGTGCTAGACTAGCGGGCGAGCAGTTCTTC. It yields the protein CSARLAGEQFF.

The chain recombines TRBV15 with TRBJ1-3; TRBD1 is a possible D gene (5 bases). Trimming shortened V by 2 bases and J by 5 bases, and 10 bases separated the two germline ends. The CDR3 is 14 amino acids. Germline assignment: CDR1 LNHNV and CDR2 YYDKDF (reference sequence). This chain's CDR3 is CATSRLDTRNTIYF. CDR3 nucleotides: TGTGCCACCAGCAGATTGGACACCCGAAACACCATATATTTT.

V usage is TRBV28 and J usage is TRBJ2-3; 8 positions match TRBD2. From germline, CDR1 is MDHEN and CDR2 SYDVKM. V lost 4 bases and J lost 2; bases outside the gene matches: 5. This CDR3 contains 15 residues. Here the CDR3 reads CASSWGGGSTDTQYF. CDR3 DNA sequence: TGTGCCAGCAGTTGGGGCGGGGGGTCCACAGATACGCAGTATTTT.

Only one count was recorded for this clone. The rearrangement uses TRBV27 and TRBJ2-7; unclear D gene. The ends were cut back, 4 bases at V and 3 bases at J, with 10 bases in the middle. This CDR3 region has 13 residues. Per germline, CDR1 MNHEY and CDR2 SMNVEV (reference sequence). Here the CDR3 DNA reads TGTGCCAGCAGTTGGGCTAGATACTACGAGCAGTACTTC. Translating it yields CASSWARYYEQYF.

This chain uses TRBV12-5 with TRBJ1-3; 10 nucleotides match TRBD1. V shed 8 bases, J shed 2 bases, and the junction held 9 bases outside the gene matches. Looked up from germline, CDR1 is LGHNT and CDR2 is FRNRAP. CDR3 length: 16 amino acids. DNA for the CDR3: TGTGCTAGTAAAGGGCCAGGGACAGGGGCTGGAAACACCATATATTTT. It codes for CASKGPGTGAGNTIYF.

This sequence joins TRBV15 and TRBJ1-5; TRBD1 might be the D (5 bases). V shed 0 bases and J shed 6 bases, with 12 bases lying between them. Germline assignment: CDR1 LNHNV and CDR2 YYDKDF (reference sequence). The CDR3 loop spans 15 amino acids. The CDR3 DNA reads as TGTGCCACCAGCAGAGATGGGGAGGGGCCTCAGCCCCAGCATTTT. The encoded protein is CATSRDGEGPQPQHF.

This clone was detected only once. This rearrangement joins TRBV7-8 to TRBJ2-7; 9 bases fit TRBD2. Losses at the gene ends were 5 bases for V and 5 bases for J; bases not matched to a gene: 10. The CDR3 is made up of 15 amino acids. The germline V gene encodes CDR1 SGHVS and CDR2 FQNEAQ. CDR3 amino acids: CASSPGGAGGNEQYF. The CDR3 DNA is TGTGCCAGCAGCCCCGGAGGAGCGGGAGGTAACGAGCAGTACTTC. The full variable domain, with the rest looked up from reference TRBV7-8 and TRBJ2-7, is GAGVSQSPRYKVAKRGQDVALRCDPISGHVSLFWYQQALGQGPEFLTYFQNEAQLDKSGLPSDRFFAERPEGSVSTLKIQRTQQEDSAVYLCASSPGGAGGNEQYFGPGTRLTVT.

This clone was found once. J is TRBJ2-7 and V is TRBV5-5; perhaps TRBD1 as D (5 bases). This CDR3 spans 15 amino acids. Germline CDR1 SGHKS, CDR2 YYEKEE (reference sequence). Trimming removed 4 bases from V and 4 bases from J, with 18 bases in between. CDR3 bases: TGTGCCAGCAGCCGGGCCGACAGTTTTCTTTACGAGCAGTACTTC. Encoded protein: CASSRADSFLYEQYF.

The chain links TRBV14 to TRBJ2-7, with a tentative D call TRBD2 (6 bases). V was clipped by 0 bases and J by 6 bases, with 9 bases between them. Germline CDR1 is SGHDN and CDR2 is FVKESK. The CDR3 has 13 residues. CDR3 DNA sequence: TGTGCCAGCAGCCAAGATTGGCGGGGCGAGCAGTACTTC. It yields the protein CASSQDWRGEQYF.

V is TRBV4-2 and J is TRBJ2-7; D gene uncertain. This CDR3 region has 13 residues. The V gene lost 6 bases and the J gene lost 5 bases, with 14 bases spanning the gap. CDR1 is LGHNA, CDR2 YNFKEQ, per germline. The CDR3 sequence: CASSNPTPDEQYF. The DNA for the CDR3 is TGTGCCAGCAGTAATCCGACCCCGGACGAGCAGTACTTC.

The genes are TRBV5-1 and TRBJ1-1; TRBD1 matches at 7 bases. Germline trimming cut 3 bases from V and 7 bases from J; bases unmatched to any gene: 6. The CDR3 loop spans 13 amino acids. The germline CDR1 and CDR2 sequences are SGHRS and YFSETQ. CDR3 loop: CASSSLTGNEAFF. DNA of the CDR3: TGCGCCAGCAGCTCCCTGACAGGGAATGAAGCTTTCTTT.

This CDR3 is CASQGGSTEAFF. In DNA, the CDR3 is TGTGCCAGTCAGGGGGGGAGCACTGAAGCTTTCTTT. The chain combines TRBV19 with TRBJ1-1; 7 positions agree with TRBD1. The V segment lost 8 bases and the J segment 4 bases; nucleotides outside the gene matches: 4. The CDR3 consists of 12 residues. Germline CDR1 LNHDA, CDR2 SQIVND (reference sequence).

This rearrangement joins TRBV6-1 to TRBJ2-7, with D hard to call. Trimming left V 1 base short and J 1 base short, with 20 bases between. The CDR3 is made up of 18 amino acids. Germline assignment: CDR1 MNHNS and CDR2 SASEGT. The CDR3: CASSEVHKGGGGSYEQYF. CDR3 DNA sequence: TGTGCCAGCAGTGAAGTTCATAAGGGTGGTGGTGGTTCCTACGAGCAGTACTTC.

This chain links TRBV4-2 with TRBJ1-5; possible D gene TRBD1, 5 bases. Trimming removed 4 bases from V and 0 bases from J, with 10 bases in between. This CDR3 spans 15 amino acids. Germline values: CDR1 LGHNA, CDR2 YNFKEQ. The CDR3 spells CASSLRGYSNQPQHF. In DNA, the CDR3 is TGTGCCAGCAGCCTAAGGGGTTATAGCAATCAGCCCCAGCATTTT.

This chain connects TRBV5-6 to TRBJ2-7; 13 bases fit TRBD2. The germline CDR1 and CDR2 sequences are SGHDT and YYEEEE. The CDR3 has 19 amino acids. Trimming took 2 bases from V and 3 from J; bases not matched to a gene: 14. This CDR3 reads CASSFERTSGSLVGYEQYF. CDR3 coding DNA: TGTGCCAGCAGCTTCGAGCGGACTAGCGGGAGTTTGGTGGGCTACGAGCAGTACTTC.

The genes are TRBV30 and TRBJ1-1, with D tentatively TRBD1 (6 bases). Deletions cut 1 base from V and 5 bases from J, with 14 bases between. Germline CDR1 GTSNPN, CDR2 SVGIG (reference sequence). The CDR3 extends over 14 amino acids. The CDR3 sequence: CAWSDRGGNTEAFF. For the CDR3, the DNA is TGTGCCTGGAGTGACCGAGGGGGTAATACTGAAGCTTTCTTT.

The J gene is TRBJ1-3, the V gene TRBV5-1, with a weak D call TRBD1 (5 bases). V was shortened by 3 bases and J by 0 bases, with 16 bases between the two germline ends. This CDR3 has 17 residues. Germline V CDR1 and CDR2: SGHRS, YFSETQ. CDR3 loop: CASSWDQGPSSGNTIYF. The CDR3 DNA is TGCGCCAGCAGCTGGGATCAGGGACCGAGCTCTGGAAACACCATATATTTT.

The chain joins TRBV12-5 to TRBJ1-2; 8 bases agree with TRBD1. The germline gives CDR1 LGHNT, CDR2 FRNRAP. V dropped 3 bases and J dropped 11; count of bases not matched to a gene: 11. The CDR3 runs to 14 residues. DNA for the CDR3: TGTGCTAGTGGTTTAGGGGACAGGACCGGAATTTACACCTTC. This gives the protein CASGLGDRTGIYTF. Looking up the rest from reference TRBV12-5 and TRBJ1-2 gives the full variable domain: DARVTQTPRHKVTEMGQEVTMRCQPILGHNTVFWYRQTMMQGLELLAYFRNRAPLDDSGMPKDRFSAEMPDATLATLKIQPSEPRDSAVYFCASGLGDRTGIYTFGSGTRLTVV.

The chain's CDR3 is CASTCATTDRGINTEAFF. Written as DNA, the CDR3 is TGTGCCAGCACATGCGCCACTACGGACAGAGGGATTAACACTGAAGCTTTCTTT. The chain carries TRBV21-1 and TRBJ1-1; the table gives TRBD1 as D, unverified against the DNA. TRBV21-1 is a pseudogene. The CDR3 extends over 18 amino acids.

V gene TRBV27 combines with J gene TRBJ1-2; D is unresolved. This CDR3 region has 15 residues. Germline-derived CDR1 and CDR2 are MNHEY and SMNVEV (reference sequence). V gave up 3 bases and J gave up 7 bases, with 18 bases separating them. CDR3 coding DNA: TGTGCCAGCAGTTTCTTGTCACCTTGGCATTCTGGCTACACCTTC. Residues: CASSFLSPWHSGYTF.